The 23 T cell receptor beta chains given below trace back to one sample, sequenced in a study of T cell responses to AZD1222 COVID-19 vaccine. Repertoires were generated with immunoSEQ multiplex PCR, while TCRdb's copy carries only in-frame clones and drops some. The sample includes 180,000 or so clones, just over 90% of them seen just once. The specimen comprised peripheral blood, sampled 28 days after the second AZD1222 dose. The receptors originated from an adult who received the AZD1222 COVID-19 vaccine.

This chain links TRBV7-3 with TRBJ2-3; D ambiguous. This CDR3 has 14 residues. V lost 2 bases and J lost 8, with 14 bases in between. Germline CDR1 SGHTA, CDR2 FQGTGA. The CDR3 DNA reads TGTGCCAGCAGCTTACCGGATTTTTCGGGTACGCAGTATTTT. As protein: CASSLPDFSGTQYF. Based on the CDR3 plus reference TRBV7-3 and TRBJ2-3, the full variable domain is GAGVSQTPSNKVTEKGKYVELRCDPISGHTALYWYRQSLGQGPEFLIYFQGTGAADDSGLPNDRFFAVRPEGSVSTLKIQRTERGDSAVYLCASSLPDFSGTQYFGPGTRLTVL.

This sequence joins TRBV24-1 and TRBJ1-5; the D is unclear. The germline CDR1 and CDR2 sequences are KGHDR and SFDVKD. This CDR3 contains 14 residues. V was shortened by 2 bases and J by 3 bases, with 7 bases between the two germline ends. CDR3 nucleotide sequence: TGTGCCACCAGTGATTCCGGTACCAATCAGCCCCAGCATTTT. This translates into CATSDSGTNQPQHF.

This rearrangement joins TRBV11-2 to TRBJ1-6; weak D call: TRBD1 (6 bases). V was trimmed by 4 bases and J by 15 bases, leaving 19 bases between them. CDR1 SGHAT and CDR2 FQNNGV come from the germline V gene. The CDR3 spans 14 residues. In nucleotides, the CDR3 is TGTGCCAGCAGCTCGTACAAACAGGGTAACGGCCTCCACTTT. Translation: CASSSYKQGNGLHF.

The chain carries TRBV27 and TRBJ1-2, with a possible D match to TRBD1 (5 bases). The V end lost 5 bases, the J end lost 2 bases, and 9 bases lay between the germline ends. The CDR3 contains 13 residues. Germline assignment: CDR1 MNHEY and CDR2 SMNVEV (reference sequence). CDR3 sequence: CASSDWGNYGYTF. As DNA, the CDR3 is TGTGCCAGCAGTGATTGGGGGAACTATGGCTACACCTTC.

This CDR3 is CASSIEMQGPSYEQYF. For the CDR3, the DNA is TGTGCCAGCAGCATCGAAATGCAGGGTCCCTCCTACGAGCAGTACTTC. V gene TRBV5-8 combines with J gene TRBJ2-7, with a possible D match to TRBD1 (5 bases). V lost 4 bases, J lost 0 bases, and 17 bases lay in between. This CDR3 has 16 amino acids. Looked up from germline, CDR1 is SGHTS and CDR2 is YDEGEE.

This clone is a singleton in its sample. The chain couples TRBV6-6 to TRBJ1-3; D might be TRBD1 (5 bases). With 6 bases removed from V and 0 bases from J, the gap between germline ends came to 9 bases. Germline V gene data show CDR1 as MNHNY and CDR2 as SVGAGI (reference sequence). This CDR3 spans 14 amino acids. CDR3 nucleotide sequence: TGTGCCAGCAGGTGGGACGGCTCTGGAAACACCATATATTTT. Translation gives CASRWDGSGNTIYF.

This chain uses TRBV13 with TRBJ2-5; possibly TRBD2 for D (5 bases). The CDR3 is 14 residues long. Germline V lookup: CDR1 PRHDT, CDR2 FYEKMQ (reference sequence). The V end lost 4 bases, the J end lost 2 bases, and 11 bases lay between the germline ends. The CDR3 reads CASSSRGWQETQYF. In nucleotides, the CDR3 is TGTGCCAGCAGCTCGCGAGGGTGGCAAGAGACCCAGTACTTC.

The CDR3 region is CASGFRGNTGELFF. In nucleotides, the CDR3 is TGTGCTAGTGGTTTTAGGGGAAACACCGGGGAGCTGTTTTTT. The V call is TRBV12-5, the J call TRBJ2-2; maybe TRBD1 (5 bases). The V end was cut by 3 bases, the J end by 2 bases, with 7 bases between. Germline values: CDR1 LGHNT, CDR2 FRNRAP. CDR3 length: 14 amino acids.

The gene calls are TRBV11-2 and TRBJ2-1, with 10 nucleotides matching TRBD2. This CDR3 has 17 residues. Looked up from germline, CDR1 is SGHAT and CDR2 is FQNNGV. V trimming: 3 bases; J trimming: 7 bases; junction bases outside the gene matches: 12. The DNA of the CDR3 is TGTGCCAGCAGCTTTCAACGAGCGGGGGGGCTAGGGAATGAGCAGTTCTTC. Its protein is CASSFQRAGGLGNEQFF.

V and J are TRBV7-3 and TRBJ2-5, with a weak D call TRBD2 (6 bases). Trimming removed 3 bases from V and 5 bases from J, with 19 bases in between. CDR3 length equals 16 residues. Germline loops: CDR1 SGHTA, CDR2 FQGTGA. The CDR3 protein is CASSFLGGVRGETQYF. In DNA form, the CDR3 reads TGTGCCAGCAGCTTTCTCGGAGGGGTTCGGGGGGAGACCCAGTACTTC.

This clone was picked up one time. The chain joins TRBV2 to TRBJ1-3, with 8 bases that match TRBD1. CDR3 length equals 14 residues. The junction had 4 bases not matched to a gene; V was cut back by 8 bases and J by 1 base. CDR1 SNHLY and CDR2 FYNNEI come from the germline V gene. In DNA form, the CDR3 reads TGTGCCAGCGCAGGGGGCCCGTCTGGAAACACCATATATTTT. Protein sequence: CASAGGPSGNTIYF.

The CDR3 sequence: CASPRISPLHF. CDR3 in DNA: TGTGCCAGCCCCAGGATCTCACCCCTCCACTTT. J is TRBJ1-6 and V is TRBV27; no reliable D call. Germline V lookup: CDR1 MNHEY, CDR2 SMNVEV (reference sequence). Trimming pared 8 bases from V and 10 bases from J, leaving 9 bases between. This CDR3 contains 11 residues.

The chain combines TRBV7-9 with TRBJ2-7, with a tentative D call TRBD1 (6 bases). V was pared by 6 bases and J by 5 bases, with 14 bases between. In germline, CDR1 is SEHNR, CDR2 FQNEAQ (reference sequence). The CDR3 contains 13 residues. In DNA form, the CDR3 reads TGTGCCAGCAGTTTCCTCGACAGGAACGAGCAGTACTTC. Encoded protein: CASSFLDRNEQYF.

In nucleotides, the CDR3 is TGTGCCAGCTCACCATCTTCCCCGGGACTAGCGGGTTACTTAGATACGCAGTATTTT. This translates into CASSPSSPGLAGYLDTQYF. The chain links TRBV18 to TRBJ2-3; 12 bases agree with TRBD2. Unmatched junction bases numbered 14, after V lost 2 bases and J lost 5 bases. Germline V gene sequence: CDR1 KGHSH, CDR2 LQKENI. The length of the CDR3 is 19 residues.

The chain is built from TRBV20-1 and TRBJ1-6; TRBD1 aligns across 8 bases. Germline values: CDR1 DFQATT, CDR2 SNEGSKA (reference sequence). The CDR3 is 14 residues long. The V segment lost 3 bases and the J segment 10 bases; nucleotides outside the gene matches: 8. The CDR3 DNA is TGCAGTGCTAGTGTGGACAGGGCGCGGTCACCCCTCCACTTT. This translates into CSASVDRARSPLHF.

This clone was picked up a small number of times. The chain couples TRBV2 to TRBJ2-7, with 7 bases fitting TRBD1. With V trimmed by 4 bases and J by 4 bases, 4 bases remained unmatched. Germline values: CDR1 SNHLY, CDR2 FYNNEI. This CDR3 is 13 amino acids long. The CDR3: CASSVQGLYEQYF. The CDR3 DNA follows: TGTGCCAGCAGTGTACAGGGGCTTTACGAGCAGTACTTC. Drawing the rest from reference TRBV2 and TRBJ2-7, the complete variable domain is EPEVTQTPSHQVTQMGQEVILRCVPISNHLYFYWYRQILGQKVEFLVSFYNNEISEKSEIFDDQFSVERPDGSNFTLKIRSTKLEDSAMYFCASSVQGLYEQYFGPGTRLTVT.

This chain uses TRBV6-5 with TRBJ1-1, with D unresolved. The ends were cut back, 5 bases at V and 1 base at J, with 8 bases in the middle. Germline V gene sequence: CDR1 MNHEY, CDR2 SVGAGI. The CDR3 is made up of 13 amino acids. The CDR3 protein is CASSPSGNTEAFF. In nucleotides, the CDR3 is TGTGCCAGCAGTCCGTCAGGGAACACTGAAGCTTTCTTT.

The rearrangement joins TRBV25-1 to TRBJ2-7; the D gene is possibly TRBD2 (6 bases). The germline gives CDR1 MGHDK, CDR2 SYGVNS. V was trimmed by 1 base and J by 9 bases, leaving 13 bases between them. CDR3 length equals 13 residues. The DNA for the CDR3 is TGTGCCAGCAGTGAATCTCCAACCGGGAGGCAGTACTTC. It translates to CASSESPTGRQYF.

This rearrangement joins TRBV5-1 to TRBJ2-3; 7 nucleotides agree with TRBD2. Trimming took 2 bases from V and 3 from J; bases not matched to a gene: 6. CDR1 is SGHRS and CDR2 is YFSETQ in the germline V gene. This CDR3 contains 15 residues. The CDR3 DNA is TGCGCCAGCAGCTTAGGCGGGAGTCATACAGATACGCAGTATTTT. Its protein is CASSLGGSHTDTQYF.

The V call is TRBV2, the J call TRBJ1-3; D is ambiguous. With 3 bases removed from V and 0 bases from J, the gap between germline ends came to 9 bases. The CDR3 is 15 residues long. Per the germline V gene, CDR1 is SNHLY and CDR2 is FYNNEI. This chain's CDR3 is CASSEEQLSGNTIYF. The DNA of the CDR3 is TGTGCCAGCAGTGAGGAACAGCTCTCTGGAAACACCATATATTTT.

The J gene is TRBJ2-4, the V gene TRBV5-8; the D is unclear. The V end was cut by 0 bases, the J end by 0 bases, with 4 bases between. This CDR3 is built from 14 residues. Germline V gene lookup returns CDR1 SGHTS and CDR2 YDEGEE. The CDR3 region has the DNA TGTGCCAGCAGCTTGGGTATAGCCAAAAACATTCAGTACTTC. Translating it yields CASSLGIAKNIQYF.

The rearrangement uses TRBV10-2 and TRBJ1-2; TRBD1 matches at 8 bases. V lost 4 bases, J lost 8 bases, and 6 bases stayed unmatched. Germline V CDR1 and CDR2: WSHSY, SAAADI. This CDR3 region has 13 residues. Here the CDR3 DNA reads TGCGCCAGCAGTGGGCAGGGGGCGCAGGGCTACACCTTC. Its translation: CASSGQGAQGYTF.

The CDR3 loop reads CASSTGQNSNQPQHF. The CDR3 DNA sequence: TGTGCCAGCAGTACAGGACAGAATAGCAATCAGCCCCAGCATTTT. The chain uses TRBV6-5 and TRBJ1-5, with a weak D call TRBD1 (6 bases). V lost 5 bases and J lost 0, with 11 bases in between. The CDR3 covers 15 residues. Germline V gene data show CDR1 as MNHEY and CDR2 as SVGAGI.